This T cell receptor beta chain came from a study of blood T cell repertoires in COVID-19. Looking at the study overall: Acute and convalescent COVID-19 samples came from the United States, Italy and Spain. PBMCs, B-cell-depleted T cells, or T cells provided the cDNA or gDNA that made up the material.

Ages ranged from about 18 to 90 years, with residence in approximately 23 US areas. The protocol was immunoSEQ multiplex PCR, while the TCRdb copy is restricted to in-frame clones and leaves out a portion. The sample includes 450,000 to 600,000 clones, 87% seen only once; the top ten take 0.7%. Sequencing input: PBMCs or T cells enriched from blood (not recorded which). The sequence was obtained from a woman younger than 35 who had recovered from COVID-19.

The CDR3 DNA sequence: TGTGCCAGCAGCATTCAGGGGCCAGATACGCAGTATTTT. Protein: CASSIQGPDTQYF. The chain employs TRBV21-1 and TRBJ2-3; the DNA was not compared with TRBD1, the D call given in the table. TRBV21-1 is assigned pseudogene status. This CDR3 is 13 amino acids long.